This TCR beta chain comes out of a study of post-analysis software for immune sequencing data. Study context: Included courses were relapsing-remitting and secondary progressive multiple sclerosis; progressive-relapsing multiple sclerosis was also included.

To note about this clonotype: Its antigen remains unknown.

Presence of unique molecular identifiers characterized the TCR beta cDNA libraries. Some 500,000 cDNA molecules were obtained per 1 to 10 million input T cells. TCRdb independently ran MiXCR on the PCR reads; one entry per CDR3 protein. The table has some 700,000 distinct CDR3 sequences, more than 50% seen once. Points from the study as a whole: Comparison of patients with controls showed about 5 TRBV segments more frequent in patients, TRBV5-6, TRBV5-1 and TRBV20-1 among them. The F measure placed samples prepared in the same batch into strongly shared clusters. Relative to controls, patients with multiple sclerosis showed significantly lower normalized Chao1 diversity.

The CDR3 loop spans 17 amino acids. The germline V and J ends were trimmed by 1 base and 0 bases, with 15 bases remaining between them. Germline V CDR1 and CDR2: LNHNV, YYDKDF (reference sequence). V usage is TRBV15 and J usage is TRBJ1-1; possible D gene TRBD1, 6 bases. The sample comprised blood. This clonotype was obtained from a girl aged 2-10 years with multiple sclerosis. The CDR3 protein is CATSRVEGVPLNTEAFF. The CDR3 bases are TGTGCCACCAGCAGAGTAGAGGGGGTCCCCCTGAACACTGAAGCTTTCTTT.